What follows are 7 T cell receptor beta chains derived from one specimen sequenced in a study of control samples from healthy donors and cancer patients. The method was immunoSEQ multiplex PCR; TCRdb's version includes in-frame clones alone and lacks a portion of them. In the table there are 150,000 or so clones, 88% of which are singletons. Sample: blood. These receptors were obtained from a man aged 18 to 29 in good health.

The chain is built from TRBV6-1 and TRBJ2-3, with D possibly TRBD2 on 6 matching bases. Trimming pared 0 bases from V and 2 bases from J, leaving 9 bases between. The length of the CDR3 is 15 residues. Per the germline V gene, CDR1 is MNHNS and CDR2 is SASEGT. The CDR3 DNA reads TGTGCCAGCAGTGAAGCTGGGGGGTACACAGATACGCAGTATTTT. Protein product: CASSEAGGYTDTQYF.

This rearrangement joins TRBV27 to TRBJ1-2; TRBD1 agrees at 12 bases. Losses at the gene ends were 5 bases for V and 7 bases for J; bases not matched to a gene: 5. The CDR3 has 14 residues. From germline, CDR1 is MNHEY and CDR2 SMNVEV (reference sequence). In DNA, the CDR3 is TGTGCCAGCAGTCCTCGGGGACAGGGGGCTGGCTACACCTTC. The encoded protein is CASSPRGQGAGYTF.

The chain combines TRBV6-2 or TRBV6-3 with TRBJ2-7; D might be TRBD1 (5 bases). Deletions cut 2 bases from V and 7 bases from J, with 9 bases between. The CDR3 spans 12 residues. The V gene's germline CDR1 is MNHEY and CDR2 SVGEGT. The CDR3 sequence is CASSYVGPEQYF. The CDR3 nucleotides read TGTGCCAGCAGTTACGTGGGGCCGGAGCAGTACTTC.

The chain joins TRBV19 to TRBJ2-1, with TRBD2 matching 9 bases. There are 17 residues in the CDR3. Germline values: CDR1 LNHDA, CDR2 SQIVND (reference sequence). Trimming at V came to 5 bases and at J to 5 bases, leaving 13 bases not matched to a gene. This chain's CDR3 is CASSSPPGTSRDNEQFF. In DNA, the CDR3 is TGTGCCAGTAGTTCCCCGCCCGGGACTAGCCGAGACAATGAGCAGTTCTTC.

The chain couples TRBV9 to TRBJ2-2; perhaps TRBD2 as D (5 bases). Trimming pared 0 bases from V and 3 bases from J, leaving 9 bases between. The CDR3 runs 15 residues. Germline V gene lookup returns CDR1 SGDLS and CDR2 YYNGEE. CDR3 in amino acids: CASSVVGGDTGELFF. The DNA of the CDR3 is TGTGCCAGCAGCGTAGTTGGAGGTGACACCGGGGAGCTGTTTTTT. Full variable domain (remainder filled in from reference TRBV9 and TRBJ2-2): DSGVTQTPKHLITATGQRVTLRCSPRSGDLSVYWYQQSLDQGLQFLIQYYNGEERAKGNILERFSAQQFPDLHSELNLSSLELGDSALYFCASSVVGGDTGELFFGEGSRLTVL.

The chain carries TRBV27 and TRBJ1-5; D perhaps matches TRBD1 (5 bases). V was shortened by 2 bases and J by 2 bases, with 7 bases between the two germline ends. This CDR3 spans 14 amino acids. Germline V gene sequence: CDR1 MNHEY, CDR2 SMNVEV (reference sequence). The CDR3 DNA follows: TGTGCCAGCAGTTTAACGGGGGGCAATCAGCCCCAGCATTTT. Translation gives CASSLTGGNQPQHF.

The CDR3 here is CASSQPTGAEQYF. CDR3 in DNA: TGCGCCAGCAGTCAACCGACAGGGGCCGAGCAGTACTTC. The chain employs TRBV10-2 and TRBJ2-7, with 8 positions matching TRBD1. The trim removed 5 bases at V and 6 bases at J, leaving 6 bases unmatched. Germline V gene sequence: CDR1 WSHSY, CDR2 SAAADI. The CDR3 is made up of 13 amino acids.